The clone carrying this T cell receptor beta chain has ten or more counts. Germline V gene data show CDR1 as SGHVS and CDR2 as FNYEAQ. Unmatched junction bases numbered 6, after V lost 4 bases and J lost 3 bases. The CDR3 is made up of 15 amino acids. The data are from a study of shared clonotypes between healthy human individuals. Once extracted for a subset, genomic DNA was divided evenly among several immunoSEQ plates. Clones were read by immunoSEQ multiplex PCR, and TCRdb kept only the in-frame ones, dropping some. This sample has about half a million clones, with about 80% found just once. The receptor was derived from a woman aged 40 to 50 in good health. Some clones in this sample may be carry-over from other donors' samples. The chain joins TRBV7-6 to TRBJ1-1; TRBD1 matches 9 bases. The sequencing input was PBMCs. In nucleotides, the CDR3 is TGTGCCAGCAGCTCAAGACAGGGGGAGGACACTGAAGCTTTCTTT. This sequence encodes CASSSRQGEDTEAFF. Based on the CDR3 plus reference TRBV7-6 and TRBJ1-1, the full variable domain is GAGVSQSPRYKVTKRGQDVALRCDPISGHVSLYWYRQALGQGPEFLTYFNYEAQQDKSGLPNDRFSAERPEGSISTLTIQRTEQRDSAMYRCASSSRQGEDTEAFFGQGTRLTVV.